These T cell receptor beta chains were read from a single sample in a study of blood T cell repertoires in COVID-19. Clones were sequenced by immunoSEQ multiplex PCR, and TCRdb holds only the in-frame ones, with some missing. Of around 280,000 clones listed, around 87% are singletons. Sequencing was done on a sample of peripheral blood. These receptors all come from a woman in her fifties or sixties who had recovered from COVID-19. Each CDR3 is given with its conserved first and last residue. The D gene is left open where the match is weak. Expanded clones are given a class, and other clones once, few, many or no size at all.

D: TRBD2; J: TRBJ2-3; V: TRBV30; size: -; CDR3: CAWSDPGTSGGTDTQYF; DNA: TGTGCCTGGAGTGACCCCGGGACTAGCGGGGGGACAGATACGCAGTATTTT
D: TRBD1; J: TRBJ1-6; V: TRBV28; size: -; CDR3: CAILPGQGGSPLHF; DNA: TGTGCCATATTGCCGGGACAGGGAGGTTCACCCCTCCACTTT
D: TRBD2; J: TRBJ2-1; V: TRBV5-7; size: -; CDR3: CASSLPAGGCNEQFF; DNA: TGTGCCAGCAGCTTGCCAGCGGGAGGGTGTAATGAGCAGTTCTTC
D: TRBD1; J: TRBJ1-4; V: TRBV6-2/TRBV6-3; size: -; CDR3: CASSYGGQGWNEKLFF; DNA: TGTGCCAGCAGTTACGGGGGACAGGGATGGAATGAAAAACTGTTTTTT
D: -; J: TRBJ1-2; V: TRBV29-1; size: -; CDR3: CSVEDRTGYGYTF; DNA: TGCAGCGTTGAAGATCGAACAGGCTATGGCTACACCTTC
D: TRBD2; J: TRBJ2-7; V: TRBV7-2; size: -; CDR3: CASSQRPLSGTFPYEQYF; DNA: TGTGCCAGCAGCCAGCGTCCCCTTAGCGGGACTTTTCCCTACGAGCAGTACTTC
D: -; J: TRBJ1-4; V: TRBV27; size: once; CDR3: CASSSGLNEKLFF; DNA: TGTGCCAGCAGTTCCGGTTTGAATGAAAAACTGTTTTTT
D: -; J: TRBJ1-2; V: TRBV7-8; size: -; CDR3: CASSRSLDGYTF; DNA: TGTGCCAGCAGCCGAAGCCTCGATGGCTACACCTTC
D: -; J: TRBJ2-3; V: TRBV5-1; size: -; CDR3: CASSLPSRPTDTQYF; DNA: TGCGCCAGCAGCCTCCCATCCAGGCCCACAGATACGCAGTATTTT
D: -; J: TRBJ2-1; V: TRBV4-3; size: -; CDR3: CASSPRGALNNEQFF; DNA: TGCGCCAGCAGCCCTCGGGGGGCCCTGAACAATGAGCAGTTCTTC
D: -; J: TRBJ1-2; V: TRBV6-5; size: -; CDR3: CASSYLTDLNYGYTF; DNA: TGTGCCAGCAGTTACCTGACAGACCTCAACTATGGCTACACCTTC
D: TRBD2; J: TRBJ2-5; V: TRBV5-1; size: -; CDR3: CASKAGGPKTQYF; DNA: TGCGCCAGCAAAGCGGGAGGGCCGAAGACCCAGTACTTC
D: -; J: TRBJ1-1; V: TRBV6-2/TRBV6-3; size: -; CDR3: CASSWGKNTEAFF; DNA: TGTGCCAGCAGTTGGGGCAAGAACACTGAAGCTTTCTTT
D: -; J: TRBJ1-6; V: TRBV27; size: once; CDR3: CASSWGQGSPLHF; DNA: TGTGCCAGCAGTTGGGGACAAGGTTCACCCCTCCACTTT
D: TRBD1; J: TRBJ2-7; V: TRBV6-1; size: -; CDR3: CASSEVDRAVYEQYF; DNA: TGTGCCAGCAGTGAAGTGGACAGGGCCGTCTACGAGCAGTACTTC
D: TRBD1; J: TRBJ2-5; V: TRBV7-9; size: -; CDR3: CASIPGQGIKTQYF; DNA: TGTGCCAGCATCCCGGGACAGGGCATCAAGACCCAGTACTTC
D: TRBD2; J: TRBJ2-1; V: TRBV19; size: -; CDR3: CASSIGLAGTNEQFF; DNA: TGTGCCAGTAGTATCGGCCTAGCGGGAACCAATGAGCAGTTCTTC
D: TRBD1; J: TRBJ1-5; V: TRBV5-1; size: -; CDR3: CTSSVGTGGDPAQHF; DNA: TGCACCAGCAGCGTGGGGACAGGCGGAGATCCAGCCCAGCATTTT
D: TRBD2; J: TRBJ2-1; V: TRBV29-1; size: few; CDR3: CSVERRGLTSGPNEQFF; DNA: TGCAGCGTTGAACGCAGAGGGTTGACTAGCGGACCCAATGAGCAGTTCTTC
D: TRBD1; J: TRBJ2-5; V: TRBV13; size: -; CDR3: CASSWRTGSRETQYF; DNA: TGTGCCAGCAGCTGGCGGACAGGGTCCCGCGAGACCCAGTACTTC
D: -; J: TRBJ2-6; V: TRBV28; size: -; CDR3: CASFRGRESGANVLTF; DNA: TGTGCCAGCTTCAGGGGGCGGGAGTCTGGGGCCAACGTCCTGACTTTC
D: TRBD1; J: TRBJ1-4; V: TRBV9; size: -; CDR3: CASSEGGQGAPGEKLFF; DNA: TGTGCCAGCAGCGAGGGGGGACAGGGGGCGCCGGGTGAAAAACTGTTTTTT
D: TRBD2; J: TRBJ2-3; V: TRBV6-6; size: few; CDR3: CASSPGLALVERHTQYF; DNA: TGTGCCAGCAGTCCGGGACTAGCCCTTGTGGAGAGACATACGCAGTATTTT
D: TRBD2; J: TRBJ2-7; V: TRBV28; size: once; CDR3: CASMLAGDSYEQYF; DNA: TGTGCCAGCATGCTAGCGGGAGACTCCTACGAGCAGTACTTC
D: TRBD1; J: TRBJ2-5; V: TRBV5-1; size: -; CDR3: CASGTGDQETQYF; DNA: TGCGCCAGCGGAACAGGGGACCAAGAGACCCAGTACTTC
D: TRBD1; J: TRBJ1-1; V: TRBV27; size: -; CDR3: CASSVDRGNTEAFF; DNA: TGTGCCAGCAGTGTGGACAGGGGGAACACTGAAGCTTTCTTT
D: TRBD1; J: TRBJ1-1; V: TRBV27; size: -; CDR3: CASSTGAEDTEAFF; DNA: TGTGCCAGCAGTACAGGGGCGGAGGACACTGAAGCTTTCTTT
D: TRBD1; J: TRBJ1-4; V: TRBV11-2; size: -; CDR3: CASRSDRGGRWDNEKLFF; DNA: TGTGCCAGCAGATCAGACAGGGGTGGGCGTTGGGATAATGAAAAACTGTTTTTT
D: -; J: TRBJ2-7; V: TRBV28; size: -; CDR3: CASSRDSRVYGEQYF; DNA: TGTGCCAGCAGTCGGGACTCCCGAGTTTATGGCGAGCAGTACTTC
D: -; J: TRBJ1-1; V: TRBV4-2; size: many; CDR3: CASSQAARTEAFF; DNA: TGTGCCAGCAGCCAAGCGGCGAGGACTGAAGCTTTCTTT
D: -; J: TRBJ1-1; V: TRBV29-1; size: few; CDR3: CSVERQVWGEAFF; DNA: TGCAGCGTTGAGAGACAGGTATGGGGAGAAGCTTTCTTT
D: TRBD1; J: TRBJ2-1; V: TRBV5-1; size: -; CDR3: CASRTGFEQFF; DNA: TGCGCCAGCAGGACAGGGTTTGAGCAGTTCTTC